This T cell receptor (beta chain) is from a study of siplizumab effects on memory and regulatory T cells. General study findings and limits: Among sequences traceable to unstimulated CD4+ memory cells, alloreactive ones were significantly reduced by siplizumab. To unstimulated subsets, only a minor fraction of alloreactive clones could be mapped. The study found that mappable alloreactive CD4+ clones averaged roughly 75% Treg-derived with siplizumab and 25% to 30% in controls. Tregs proliferating in siplizumab cultures lacked confirmation of their suppressive function.

Germline assignment: CDR1 LNHDA and CDR2 SQIVND (reference sequence). The CDR3 has 14 residues. This clone was recorded once. The antigen is undetermined. Only in-frame clones appear in the TCRdb table, and some are missing; sequencing was by immunoSEQ multiplex PCR. The table shows fewer than 120,000 clones, with roughly 92% occurring only once. The sample consisted of CD4+ T cells sorted from blood. The rearrangement joins TRBV19 to TRBJ2-5; D call uncertain. The end of the DNA is better explained by TRBJ2-7, so the J call may be wrong. The clonotype was recovered from a human donor in good health. This chain's CDR3 is CASSQPSTFYEQYF. For the CDR3, the DNA is TGTGCCAGTAGCCAGCCAAGCACCTTCTACGAGCAGTACTTC.